This TCR beta chain was captured by sequencing in a study of regulatory T cells in long-lasting Graves disease. Overall study findings and caveats: A limited number of samples was an acknowledged limitation.

With regard to this clonotype: Its target is unknown.

Time point defined: persistent/refractory GD, antithyroid drugs over 5 years with positive TRAb. Scientists built the TCR library using RNA that was extracted from PBMCs. Building of the TCR beta libraries involved iRepertoire HTBI primers and Arm-PCR of CDR3 regions. TCRdb reanalysed the multiplex PCR reads using MiXCR and keeps one entry per CDR3 protein. The data hold a few hundred thousand distinct CDR3 sequences, with approximately 25% observed a single time. The TCR sequence derives from a woman in her thirties or forties with Graves disease. The sequencing here drew on peripheral blood mononuclear cells (PBMCs), taken when the disease was refractory, from a patient treated with antithyroid drugs.

The CDR3, as DNA: TGCGCCAGCAGTGATGGGAGGGCGGGAGGAGGAGAGACCCAGTACTTC. Translation: CASSDGRAGGGETQYF. The chain recombines TRBV10-2 with TRBJ2-5, with 8 bases lining up with TRBD2. Trimming at V came to 3 bases and at J to 4 bases, leaving 10 bases not matched to a gene. Germline V gene lookup returns CDR1 WSHSY and CDR2 SAAADI. CDR3 length: 16 amino acids.